These 6 T cell receptor beta chains share one sample of origin, sequenced in a study of blood T cell repertoires in COVID-19. Some clones are missing from TCRdb's copy, which holds only in-frame ones; the method was immunoSEQ multiplex PCR. The table has around 100,000 clones, about three quarters seen once. The sequenced sample was peripheral blood. The receptors shown here come from an elderly man with acute or convalescent COVID-19.

The chain links TRBV28 to TRBJ1-1; D is ambiguous. V lost 6 bases to trimming and J lost 7 bases, with 12 bases between them. The CDR3 is made up of 12 amino acids. Per germline, CDR1 MDHEN and CDR2 SYDVKM. CDR3 DNA sequence: TGTGCCAGCAGCCGCACTAGGATTGAAGCTTTCTTT. Its protein product is CASSRTRIEAFF.

The chain joins TRBV14 to TRBJ2-5; a possible D gene is TRBD2 (6 bases). This CDR3 has 14 amino acids. Per germline, CDR1 SGHDN and CDR2 FVKESK. V lost 6 bases and J 0 bases, leaving 11 bases between the germline ends. The DNA of the CDR3 is TGTGCCAGCAGTAAAGGGAGGTACCAAGAGACCCAGTACTTC. Protein product: CASSKGRYQETQYF.

CDR3 amino acids: CSVEGGDRSTYEQYF. The CDR3, as DNA: TGCAGCGTTGAAGGAGGGGACAGGTCCACCTACGAGCAGTACTTC. This chain links TRBV29-1 with TRBJ2-7; TRBD1 matches 8 bases. The CDR3 runs 15 residues. Germline CDR1 reads SQVTM; CDR2 reads ANQGSEA. The ends lost 1 base at V and 2 bases at J; junction bases unmatched: 7.

In the case of this clone: This clone may be a read error of a much larger clone one base away. The CDR3 DNA follows: TGTGCCAGCAGCGACCGGGACAGTGGCTACACCTTC. As protein: CASSDRDSGYTF. V and J are TRBV2 and TRBJ1-2; TRBD1 matches at 7 bases. The CDR3 is 12 residues long. V trimming: 6 bases; J trimming: 7 bases; junction bases outside the gene matches: 5. Per germline, CDR1 SNHLY and CDR2 FYNNEI.

The gene calls are TRBV4-1 and TRBJ2-3; no clear D. The V gene's germline CDR1 is MGHRA and CDR2 YSYEKL. V was trimmed by 0 bases and J by 1 base, leaving 2 bases between them. There are 13 residues in the CDR3. CDR3 nucleotides: TGCGCCAGCAGCCAAGACGGCACAGATACGCAGTATTTT. Translation gives CASSQDGTDTQYF.

Only a few counts were recorded for this clone. The J gene is TRBJ1-2, the V gene TRBV5-6; D is uncertain. The CDR3 extends over 13 amino acids. Germline-derived CDR1 and CDR2 are SGHDT and YYEEEE. Trimming left V 2 bases short and J 0 bases short, with 5 bases between. The CDR3 DNA reads as TGTGCCAGCAGCTTCGGTGCTAACTATGGCTACACCTTC. It yields the protein CASSFGANYGYTF.